The entry below gives a single TCR beta chain sequence along with its context. Antigen specificity is unknown. PCR amplification relied on 60 Vbeta primers (plus 13 Jbeta primers). TCRdb's table, derived via immunoSEQ multiplex PCR, lists solely in-frame clones and lacks some. Across about 200,000 clones, the top ten clones capture roughly 0.98% of the sample. The sample originates from a study of cytomegalovirus exposure and HLA in healthy donors. Overall study results and limits: Among the sequence variants, a highly shared cluster was likely an artifact of sequencing.

This CDR3 has 15 residues. V gave up 4 bases and J gave up 6 bases, with 16 bases separating them. Looked up from germline, CDR1 is SGHRS and CDR2 is YFSETQ. The TCR sequence derives from a woman in her twenties or thirties in good health and CMV-seropositive. The sample taken for sequencing was PBMCs. The chain carries TRBV5-1 and TRBJ2-2; maybe TRBD1 (5 bases). The chain's CDR3 is CASSSRLEGAGELFF. CDR3 coding DNA: TGCGCCAGCAGCAGCCGTCTCGAAGGGGCCGGGGAGCTGTTTTTT.